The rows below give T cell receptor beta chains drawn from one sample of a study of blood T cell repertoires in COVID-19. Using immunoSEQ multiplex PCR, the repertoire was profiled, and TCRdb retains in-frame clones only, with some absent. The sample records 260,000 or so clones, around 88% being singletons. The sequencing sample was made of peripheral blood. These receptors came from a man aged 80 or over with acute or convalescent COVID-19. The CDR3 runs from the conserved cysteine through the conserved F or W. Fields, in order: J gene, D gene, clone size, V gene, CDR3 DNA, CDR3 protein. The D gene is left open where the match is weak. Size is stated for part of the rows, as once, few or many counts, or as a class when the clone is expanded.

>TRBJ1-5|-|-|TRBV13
TGTGCCAGCAGCCTACGTGGTGGGGGCTACGGTCAGCCCCAGCATTTT
CASSLRGGGYGQPQHF
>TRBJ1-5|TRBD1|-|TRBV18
TGTGCCAGCTCACAAACTCACGGGACAGGGCTAAATCAGCCCCAGCATTTT
CASSQTHGTGLNQPQHF
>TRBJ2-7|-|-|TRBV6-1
TGTGCCAGCAGTGAAATACTACGTAGAGAGCAGTACTTC
CASSEILRREQYF
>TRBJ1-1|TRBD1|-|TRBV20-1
TGCAGTGCTCAGGGGGCCACTGAAGCTTTCTTT
CSAQGATEAFF
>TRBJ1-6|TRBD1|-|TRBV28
TGTGCCAGCAGCCCACAGGGGGCGCAGAAAAGGGTTTCACCCCTCCACTTT
CASSPQGAQKRVSPLHF
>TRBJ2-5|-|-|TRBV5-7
TGTGCCAGCAGCCCCCCTCCCGGTCGAGAGACCCAGTACTTC
CASSPPPGRETQYF
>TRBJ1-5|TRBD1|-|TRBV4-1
TGCGCCAGCAGCCAATCAAACAGACAGGGTATACAGCCCCAGCATTTT
CASSQSNRQGIQPQHF
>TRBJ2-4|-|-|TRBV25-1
TGTGCCAGCAGTGAGGGGCAAAACATTCAGTACTTC
CASSEGQNIQYF
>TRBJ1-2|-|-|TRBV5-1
TGCGCCAGCAGCCCAGGCTACGTAGGTGGCTACACCTTC
CASSPGYVGGYTF
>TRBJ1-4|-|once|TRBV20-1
TGCAGTGCTAGTATCCCAGGGGCTCCTTCAACTAATGAAAAACTGTTTTTT
CSASIPGAPSTNEKLFF
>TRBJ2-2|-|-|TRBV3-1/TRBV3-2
TGTGCCAGCAGACCGCGGGGCGGACTTCTATCCGGGGAGCTGTTTTTT
CASRPRGGLLSGELFF
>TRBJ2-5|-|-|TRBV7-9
TGTGCCAGCAGCTTATATGGCGGCGAGACCCAGTACTTC
CASSLYGGETQYF
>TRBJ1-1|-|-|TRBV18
TGTGCCAGCTCACCAAGAGTAAGCCAGAACACTGAAGCTTTCTTT
CASSPRVSQNTEAFF
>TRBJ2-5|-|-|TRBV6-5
TGTGCCAGCAGTCTCCTCGGACTGCAAGAGACCCAGTACTTC
CASSLLGLQETQYF
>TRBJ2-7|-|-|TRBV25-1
TGTGCCACGGGGGGCAGCTTACCCTACGAGCAGTACTTC
CATGGSLPYEQYF
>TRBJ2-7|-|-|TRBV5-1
TGCGCCAGCAGCTTGTCCCAGGGTTTCAACGAGCAGTACTTC
CASSLSQGFNEQYF
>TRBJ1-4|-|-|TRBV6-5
TGTGCCAGCAGTTACCTTGGGCCAGAAATTAATGAAAAACTGTTTTTT
CASSYLGPEINEKLFF
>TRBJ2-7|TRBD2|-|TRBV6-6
TGTGCCAGCAGTTACGGTCGACTAGCGGGAGTCAACGAGCAGTACTTC
CASSYGRLAGVNEQYF
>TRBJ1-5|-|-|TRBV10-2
TGCGCCAGCAGTGAGTCCGGCGGGGATCAGCCCCAGCATTTT
CASSESGGDQPQHF
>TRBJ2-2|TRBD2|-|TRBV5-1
TGCGCCAGCAGCTGGACTAGCGGGGGGGCCGGGACCGGGGAGCTGTTTTTT
CASSWTSGGAGTGELFF
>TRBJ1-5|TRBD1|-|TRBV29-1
TGCAGCGTGGGGGGACAGGGGACAAATCAGCCCCAGCATTTT
CSVGGQGTNQPQHF
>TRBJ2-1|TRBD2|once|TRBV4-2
TGTGCCAGCAGCCAAGAGAGGGGCGGGAGGGTCGGCTATGAGCAGTTCTTC
CASSQERGGRVGYEQFF
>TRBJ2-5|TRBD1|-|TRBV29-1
TGCAGCTCAAAGGGGGCGGAAGAGACCCAGTACTTC
CSSKGAEETQYF
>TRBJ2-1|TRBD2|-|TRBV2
TGTGCCAGCAGCCTGGGACTAGCGGGGGAAAGGTTCTTC
CASSLGLAGERFF